This TCR beta chain was found in a study of PD-1 blockade in classical Hodgkin lymphoma. Generated by immunoSEQ multiplex PCR, the TCRdb table keeps only in-frame clones and is missing some. The data contain fewer than 90,000 clones, about 93% of them singletons. From germline, CDR1 is SGHRS and CDR2 YFSETQ. CDR3 length equals 16 residues. With 0 bases clipped from V and 4 bases from J, the junction kept 7 bases outside the gene matches. All patients experienced relapse after autologous stem cell transplantation, and brentuximab vedotin exposure was variable. The V call is TRBV5-1, the J call TRBJ2-3, with TRBD2 matching over 8 bases. The sequence was obtained from a human donor with classical Hodgkin lymphoma. Source: peripheral blood mononuclear cells (PBMCs), taken at baseline. CDR3 DNA: TGCGCCAGCAGCTTGGCCGAAGCGGGAGTACCAGATACGCAGTATTTT. Translated: CASSLAEAGVPDTQYF.